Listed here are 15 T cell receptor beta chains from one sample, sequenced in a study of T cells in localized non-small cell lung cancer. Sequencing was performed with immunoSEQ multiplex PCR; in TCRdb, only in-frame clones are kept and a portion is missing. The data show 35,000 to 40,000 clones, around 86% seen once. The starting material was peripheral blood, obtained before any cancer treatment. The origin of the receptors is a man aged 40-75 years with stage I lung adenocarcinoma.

In DNA, the CDR3 is TGTGCCAGCAGCTTAGGGACTAGCGGGAGGTTGTACGAGCAGTACTTC. Protein sequence: CASSLGTSGRLYEQYF. The gene calls are TRBV7-2 and TRBJ2-7; 14 positions agree with TRBD2. CDR3 length: 16 amino acids. Per germline, CDR1 SGHTA and CDR2 FQGNSA. V was clipped by 1 base and J by 4 bases; unmatched bases: 3.

CDR3 region: CATSRQGNTGELFF. CDR3 bases: TGTGCCACCAGCAGACAGGGAAACACCGGGGAGCTGTTTTTT. The chain carries TRBV15 and TRBJ2-2, with D possibly TRBD1 on 5 matching bases. V was trimmed by 2 bases and J by 2 bases, leaving 6 bases between them. CDR1 LNHNV and CDR2 YYDKDF come from the germline V gene (reference sequence). The CDR3 totals 14 residues.

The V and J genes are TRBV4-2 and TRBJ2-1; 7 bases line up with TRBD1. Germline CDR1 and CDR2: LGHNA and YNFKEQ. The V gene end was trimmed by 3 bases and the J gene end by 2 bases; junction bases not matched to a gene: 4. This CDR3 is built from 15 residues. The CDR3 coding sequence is TGTGCCAGCAGCCAGAACAGGGGTACCTACAATGAGCAGTTCTTC. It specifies CASSQNRGTYNEQFF.

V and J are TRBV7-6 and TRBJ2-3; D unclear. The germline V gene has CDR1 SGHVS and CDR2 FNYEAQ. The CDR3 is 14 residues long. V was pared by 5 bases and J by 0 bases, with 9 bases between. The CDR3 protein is CASSVRMSTDTQYF. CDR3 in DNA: TGTGCCAGCAGCGTCAGGATGAGCACAGATACGCAGTATTTT. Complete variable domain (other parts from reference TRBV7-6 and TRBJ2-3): GAGVSQSPRYKVTKRGQDVALRCDPISGHVSLYWYRQALGQGPEFLTYFNYEAQQDKSGLPNDRFSAERPEGSISTLTIQRTEQRDSAMYRCASSVRMSTDTQYFGPGTRLTVL.

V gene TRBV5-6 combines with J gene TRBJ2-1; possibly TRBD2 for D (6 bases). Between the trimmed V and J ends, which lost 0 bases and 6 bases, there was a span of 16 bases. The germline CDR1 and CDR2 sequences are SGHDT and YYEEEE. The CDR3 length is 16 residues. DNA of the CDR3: TGTGCCAGCAGCTTGGTTCGACTAGGGGCCTTCAATGAGCAGTTCTTC. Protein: CASSLVRLGAFNEQFF.

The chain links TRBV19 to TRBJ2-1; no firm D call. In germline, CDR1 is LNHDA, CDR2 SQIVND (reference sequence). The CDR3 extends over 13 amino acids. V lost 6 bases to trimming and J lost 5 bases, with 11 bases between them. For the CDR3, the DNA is TGTGCCAGTAGCCTCAAGGGCAACAATGAGCAGTTCTTC. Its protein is CASSLKGNNEQFF.

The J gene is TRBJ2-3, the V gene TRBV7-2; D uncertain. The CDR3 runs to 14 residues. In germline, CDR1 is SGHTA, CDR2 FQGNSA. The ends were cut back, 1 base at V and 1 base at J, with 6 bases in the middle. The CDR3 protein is CASSLGVGTDTQYF. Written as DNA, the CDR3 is TGTGCCAGCAGCTTAGGAGTCGGCACAGATACGCAGTATTTT.

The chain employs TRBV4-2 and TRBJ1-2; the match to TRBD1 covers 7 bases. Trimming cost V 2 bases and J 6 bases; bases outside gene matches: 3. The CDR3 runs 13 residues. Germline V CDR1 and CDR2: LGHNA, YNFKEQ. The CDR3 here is CASSQTGVDGYTF. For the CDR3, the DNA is TGTGCCAGCAGCCAAACAGGGGTTGATGGCTACACCTTC.

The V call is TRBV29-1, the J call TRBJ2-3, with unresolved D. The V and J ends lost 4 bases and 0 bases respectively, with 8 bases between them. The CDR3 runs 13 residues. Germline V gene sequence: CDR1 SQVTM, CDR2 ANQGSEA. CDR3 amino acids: CSVGTISTDTQYF. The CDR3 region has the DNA TGCAGCGTTGGTACAATTAGCACAGATACGCAGTATTTT.

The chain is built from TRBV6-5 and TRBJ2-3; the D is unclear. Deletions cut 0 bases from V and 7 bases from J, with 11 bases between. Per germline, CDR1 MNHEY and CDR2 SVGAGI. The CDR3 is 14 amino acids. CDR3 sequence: CASSYSDPTNTQYF. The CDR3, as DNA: TGTGCCAGCAGTTACTCCGACCCCACCAATACGCAGTATTTT.

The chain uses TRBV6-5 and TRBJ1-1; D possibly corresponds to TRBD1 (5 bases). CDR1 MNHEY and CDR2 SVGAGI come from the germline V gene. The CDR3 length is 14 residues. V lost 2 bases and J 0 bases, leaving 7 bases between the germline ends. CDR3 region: CASSYGGVNTEAFF. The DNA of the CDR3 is TGTGCCAGCAGTTACGGGGGGGTGAACACTGAAGCTTTCTTT.

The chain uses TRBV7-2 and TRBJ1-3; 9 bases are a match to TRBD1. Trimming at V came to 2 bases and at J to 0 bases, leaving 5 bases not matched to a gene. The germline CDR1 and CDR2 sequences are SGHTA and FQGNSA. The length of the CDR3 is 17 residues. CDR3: CASSLTGTGYSGNTIYF. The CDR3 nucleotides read TGTGCCAGCAGCTTAACCGGGACAGGGTACTCTGGAAACACCATATATTTT.

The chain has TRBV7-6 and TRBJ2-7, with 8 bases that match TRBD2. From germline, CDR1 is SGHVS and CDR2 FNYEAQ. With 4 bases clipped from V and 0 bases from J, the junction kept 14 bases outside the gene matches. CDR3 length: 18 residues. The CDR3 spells CASSSRPQSGGFSYEQYF. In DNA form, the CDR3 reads TGTGCCAGCAGCTCCCGACCTCAAAGCGGGGGCTTCTCCTACGAGCAGTACTTC.

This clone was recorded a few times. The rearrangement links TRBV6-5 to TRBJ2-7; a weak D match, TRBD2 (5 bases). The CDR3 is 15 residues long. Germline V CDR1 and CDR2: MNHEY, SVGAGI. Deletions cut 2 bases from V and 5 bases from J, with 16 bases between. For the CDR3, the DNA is TGTGCCAGCAGTTACCGTCGTCTAGCAGTGAACGAGCAGTACTTC. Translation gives CASSYRRLAVNEQYF.

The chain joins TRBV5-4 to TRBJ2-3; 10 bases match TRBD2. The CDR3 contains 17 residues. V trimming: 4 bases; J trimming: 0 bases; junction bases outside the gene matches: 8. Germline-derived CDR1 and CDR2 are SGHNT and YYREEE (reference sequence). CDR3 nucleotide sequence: TGTGCCAGCAGCGGGAGACTAGCGGGTACTAGCACAGATACGCAGTATTTT. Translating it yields CASSGRLAGTSTDTQYF.